This TCR beta chain originates from a study of cytomegalovirus exposure and HLA in healthy donors. Overall study findings and caveats: The study recorded 164 TCR beta chains that were cytomegalovirus-associated. A few of the chains that were CMV-associated were confirmed in vitro to be specific for CMV antigens.

On this clone: Its antigen is not known. An end of the junction differs from the germline gene, which may be a read error.

The data were produced by immunoSEQ multiplex PCR, yet TCRdb's version contains in-frame clones alone and is incomplete. There are around 200,000 clones in the sample; more than 65% occur only once, and roughly 2.8% lies in the top ten. The CDR3 totals 12 residues. Looked up from germline, CDR1 is SQVTM and CDR2 is ANQGSEA. The rearrangement links TRBV29-1 to TRBJ2-7; 9 positions agree with TRBD1. The sequencing input was PBMCs. The receptor was derived from a woman between 18 and 29 years old in good health and CMV-seropositive. The CDR3 coding sequence is TGCAGCGTTGAAGATGAAGGGACAGGGTTTTTTTTC. Its translation is CSVEDEGTGFFF.